The table lists the clone carrying this T cell receptor beta chain with many counts. Its antigen is currently unknown. The data are from a study of response to subunit inactivated influenza vaccine. Notes on the study in general: It was the authors' suggestion that each seasonal influenza vaccination recruits few new T cells.

CDR3 size: 15 residues. The V gene's germline CDR1 is SGHTA and CDR2 FQGNSA. Trimming left V 3 bases short and J 2 bases short, with 10 bases between. MiXCR, run by TCRdb on the RT-PCR reads, gives a single entry per CDR3 protein. The sample lists fewer than 800,000 distinct CDR3 sequences, 15% to 19% occurring once. The clonotype comes from a man aged 45-65 years who received an inactivated influenza vaccine. The source material was PBMCs from blood, sampled approximately 12 days after vaccination. V and J are TRBV7-2 and TRBJ2-2, with D hard to call. In DNA, the CDR3 is TGTGCCAGCAGCTTGGGAAGGGCAAACACCGGGGAGCTGTTTTTT. It encodes CASSLGRANTGELFF. The complete variable domain, with remaining parts taken from reference TRBV7-2 and TRBJ2-2, reads GAGVSQSPSNKVTEKGKDVELRCDPISGHTALYWYRQSLGQGLEFLIYFQGNSAPDKSGLPSDRFSAERTGGSVSTLTIQRTQQEDSAVYLCASSLGRANTGELFFGEGSRLTVL.